The sample holds one count of the clone carrying this T cell receptor beta chain. The source of the sample is a study of blood T cell repertoires in COVID-19. The repertoire was sequenced with immunoSEQ multiplex PCR; TCRdb's copy has only in-frame clones and lacks some. This repertoire shows under 200,000 clones, more than 80% found once; its top ten account for 0.5% to 0.65%. This CDR3 has 16 residues. Between the trimmed V and J ends, which lost 4 bases and 0 bases, there was a span of 14 bases. The germline V gene has CDR1 SGHTS and CDR2 YDEGEE. The source material was peripheral blood. The TCR originated in a man aged 45-65 years with acute or convalescent COVID-19. This chain uses TRBV5-8 with TRBJ1-5; D unclear. CDR3 sequence reads: CASSLIRQLSNQPQHF. The CDR3 bases are TGTGCCAGCAGCCTTATACGACAACTTAGCAATCAGCCCCAGCATTTT.